Sequencing of this TCR beta chain was carried out in a study of post-analysis software for immune sequencing data. Study-wide points: TRBV5-6, TRBV5-1 and TRBV20-1 were among 4 or 5 TRBV segments more frequent in patients than controls.

This clonotype was detected a few times. Antigen unknown. Incorporated into the TCR beta cDNA libraries were unique molecular identifiers, which served to reduce PCR and sequencing biases. One entry per CDR3 protein, called by TCRdb with MiXCR from the PCR reads. The sample contains around 400,000 distinct CDR3 sequences, roughly 30% of which appear only once. Trimming took 0 bases from V and 1 from J; bases not matched to a gene: 6. The CDR3 has 16 residues. Per germline, CDR1 DFQATT and CDR2 SNEGSKA (reference sequence). This sequence originates from a girl aged 5-17 years with multiple sclerosis. Sequences were obtained from blood. This chain uses TRBV20-1 with TRBJ2-7, with TRBD2 matching 10 bases. The CDR3 DNA reads TGCAGTGCTAGAGACCATACTAGCGGGGCTTCCTACGAGCAGTACTTC. Encoded protein: CSARDHTSGASYEQYF.